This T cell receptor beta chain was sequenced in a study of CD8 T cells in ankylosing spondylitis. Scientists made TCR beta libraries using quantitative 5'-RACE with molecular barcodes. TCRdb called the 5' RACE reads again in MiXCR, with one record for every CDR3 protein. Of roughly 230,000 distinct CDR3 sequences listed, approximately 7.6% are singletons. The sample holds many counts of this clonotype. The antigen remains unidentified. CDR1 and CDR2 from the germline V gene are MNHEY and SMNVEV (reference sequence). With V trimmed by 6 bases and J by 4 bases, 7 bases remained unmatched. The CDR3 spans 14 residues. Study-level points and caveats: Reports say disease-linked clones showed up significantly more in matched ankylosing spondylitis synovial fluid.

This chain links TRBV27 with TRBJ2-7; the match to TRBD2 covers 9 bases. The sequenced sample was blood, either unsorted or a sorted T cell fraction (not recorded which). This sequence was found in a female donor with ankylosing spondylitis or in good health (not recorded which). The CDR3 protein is CASSGAGGSYEQYF. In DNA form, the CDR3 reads TGTGCCAGCAGCGGAGCGGGAGGCTCTTACGAGCAGTACTTC.